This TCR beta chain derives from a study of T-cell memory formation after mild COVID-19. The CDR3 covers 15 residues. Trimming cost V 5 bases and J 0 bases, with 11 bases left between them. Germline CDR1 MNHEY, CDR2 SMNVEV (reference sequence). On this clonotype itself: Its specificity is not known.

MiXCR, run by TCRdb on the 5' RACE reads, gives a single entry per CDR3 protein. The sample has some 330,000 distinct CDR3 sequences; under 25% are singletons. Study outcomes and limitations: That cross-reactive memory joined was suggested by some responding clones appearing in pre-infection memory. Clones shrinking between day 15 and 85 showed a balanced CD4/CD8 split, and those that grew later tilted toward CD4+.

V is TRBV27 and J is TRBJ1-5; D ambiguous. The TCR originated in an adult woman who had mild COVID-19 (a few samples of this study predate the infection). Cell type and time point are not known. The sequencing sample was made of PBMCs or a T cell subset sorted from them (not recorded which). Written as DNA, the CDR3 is TGTGCCAGCAGTCCCGGAACGAATAGCAATCAGCCCCAGCATTTT. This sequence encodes CASSPGTNSNQPQHF.